The sequence of this T cell receptor beta chain was determined in a study of T-cell memory formation after mild COVID-19. The overall study: Among the donors, TCR clusters were largely specific to each donor. Notes on the study in general: Pre-infection memory showed some responding clones, and this suggested that cross-reactive memory joined. Contracting clones localized mainly to CM and EM when CD4+ and mainly to EMRA when CD8+.

The CDR3 has 12 amino acids. The V gene's germline CDR1 is SGHNT and CDR2 YYREEE (reference sequence). V was pared by 7 bases and J by 5 bases, with 9 bases between. From the 5' RACE reads, TCRdb called clonotypes with MiXCR, one entry per CDR3 protein. The data hold about 470,000 distinct CDR3 sequences, with roughly 18% observed a single time. About this clonotype itself: The antigen is not known.

The chain combines TRBV5-4 with TRBJ1-4, with D maybe TRBD1 (6 bases). The specimen was PBMCs or a T cell subset sorted from them (not recorded which). This TCR derives from an adult woman who had mild COVID-19 (a few samples of this study predate the infection). Cell type and time point are not known. DNA for the CDR3: TGTGCCAGCCAACAGGGCAATGAAAAACTGTTTTTT. Protein sequence: CASQQGNEKLFF.